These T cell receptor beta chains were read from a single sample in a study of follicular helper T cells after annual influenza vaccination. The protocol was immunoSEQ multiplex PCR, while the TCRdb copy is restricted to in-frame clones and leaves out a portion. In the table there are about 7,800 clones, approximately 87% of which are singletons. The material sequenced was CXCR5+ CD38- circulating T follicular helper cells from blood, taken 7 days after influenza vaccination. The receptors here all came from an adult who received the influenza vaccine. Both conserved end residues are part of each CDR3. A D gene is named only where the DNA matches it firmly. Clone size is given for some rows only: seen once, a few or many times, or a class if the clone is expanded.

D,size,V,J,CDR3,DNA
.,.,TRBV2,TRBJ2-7,CASDGDSYEQYF,TGTGCCAGTGACGGGGACTCCTACGAGCAGTACTTC
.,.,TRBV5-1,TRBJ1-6,CASKNAGGNSYNSPLHF,TGCGCCAGCAAGAATGCCGGGGGCAACTCCTATAATTCACCCCTCCACTTT
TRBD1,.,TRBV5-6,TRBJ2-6,CASSPSRGQGLSGANVLTF,TGTGCCAGCAGCCCCAGTAGGGGACAGGGTTTGTCTGGGGCCAACGTCCTGACTTTC
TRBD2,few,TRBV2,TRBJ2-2,CASSGSGGVDTGELFF,TGTGCCAGCAGCGGAAGCGGGGGTGTAGACACCGGGGAGCTGTTTTTT
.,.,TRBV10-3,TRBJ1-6,CAISDLPQVYSPLHF,TGTGCCATCAGCGATTTGCCTCAGGTTTATTCACCCCTCCACTTT
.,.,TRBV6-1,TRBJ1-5,CASSADTRPQHF,TGTGCCAGCAGTGCGGATACGAGGCCCCAGCATTTT
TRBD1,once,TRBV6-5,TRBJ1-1,CASGGVTEAFF,TGTGCCTCAGGGGGGGTCACTGAAGCTTTCTTT
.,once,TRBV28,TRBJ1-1,CASSSLGEGDTEAFF,TGTGCCAGCAGCTCCCTGGGGGAAGGCGACACTGAAGCTTTCTTT
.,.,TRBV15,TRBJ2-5,CATSIQGTSGTQYF,TGTGCCACCAGCATCCAGGGGACCAGCGGGACCCAGTACTTC
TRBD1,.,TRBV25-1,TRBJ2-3,CASSKQGVGGADTQYF,TGTGCCAGCAGTAAACAGGGGGTAGGCGGTGCAGATACGCAGTATTTT
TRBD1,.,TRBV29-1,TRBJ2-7,CSVGGGDRGYEQYF,TGCAGCGTTGGGGGAGGGGACAGGGGCTACGAGCAGTACTTC
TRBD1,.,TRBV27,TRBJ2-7,CASSFGTGVYEQYF,TGTGCCAGCAGTTTCGGGACAGGGGTCTACGAGCAGTACTTC
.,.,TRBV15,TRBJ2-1,CATSSSQHNEQFF,TGTGCCACCAGCAGCTCTCAGCACAATGAGCAGTTCTTC
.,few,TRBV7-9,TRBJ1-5,CASSLERANQPQHF,TGTGCCAGCAGCCTAGAGAGGGCAAATCAGCCCCAGCATTTT
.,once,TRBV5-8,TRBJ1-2,CASSLRNYGYTF,TGTGCCAGCAGCTTGAGGAACTATGGCTACACCTTC
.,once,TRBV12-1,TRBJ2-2,CASTRGGEHRGAVF,TGTGCCAGCACCCGGGGGGGCGAACACCGGGGAGCTGTTTTT
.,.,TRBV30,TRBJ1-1,CAWSVVVGATEAFF,TGTGCCTGGAGTGTAGTTGTGGGGGCCACTGAAGCTTTCTTT
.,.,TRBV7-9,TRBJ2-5,CASSLADNLETQYF,TGTGCCAGCAGCTTAGCGGACAACCTGGAGACCCAGTACTTC
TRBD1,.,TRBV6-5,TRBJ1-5,CASRGGQGNQPQHF,TGTGCCAGCAGGGGGGGACAGGGCAATCAGCCCCAGCATTTT
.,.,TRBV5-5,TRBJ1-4,CASSTGRDATNEKLFF,TGTGCCAGCAGCACCGGGAGGGACGCAACTAATGAAAAACTGTTTTTT
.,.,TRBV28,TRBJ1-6,CASRGRTQNSPLHF,TGTGCCAGCAGGGGAAGGACACAGAATTCACCCCTCCACTTT
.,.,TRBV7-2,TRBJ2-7,CASSLGFATLYEQYF,TGTGCCAGCAGCTTAGGGTTCGCGACCCTGTACGAGCAGTACTTC
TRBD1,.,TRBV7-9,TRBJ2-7,CASSFGPRDRGEQYF,TGTGCCAGCAGCTTCGGACCTCGGGACAGGGGCGAGCAGTACTTC
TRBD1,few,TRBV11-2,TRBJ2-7,CASRDRAYEQYF,TGTGCCAGTAGGGACAGGGCATACGAGCAGTACTTC
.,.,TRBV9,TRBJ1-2,CASSVEVDGVGYTF,TGTGCCAGCAGCGTAGAAGTGGATGGGGTAGGCTACACCTTC
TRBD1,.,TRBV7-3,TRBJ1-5,CASSPQGGQPQHF,TGTGCCAGCAGCCCCCAAGGGGGCCAGCCCCAGCATTTT
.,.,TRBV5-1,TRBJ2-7,CASSAGAGGTGEQYF,TGCGCCAGCAGCGCCGGAGCGGGCGGTACGGGCGAGCAGTACTTC
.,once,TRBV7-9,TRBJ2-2,CASINRDPPEGELFF,TGTGCCAGCATCAACCGGGACCCACCGGAAGGGGAGCTGTTTTTT
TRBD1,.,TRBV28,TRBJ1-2,CASSTGQGTKGYTF,TGTGCCAGCAGCACCGGACAGGGGACAAAGGGCTACACCTTC